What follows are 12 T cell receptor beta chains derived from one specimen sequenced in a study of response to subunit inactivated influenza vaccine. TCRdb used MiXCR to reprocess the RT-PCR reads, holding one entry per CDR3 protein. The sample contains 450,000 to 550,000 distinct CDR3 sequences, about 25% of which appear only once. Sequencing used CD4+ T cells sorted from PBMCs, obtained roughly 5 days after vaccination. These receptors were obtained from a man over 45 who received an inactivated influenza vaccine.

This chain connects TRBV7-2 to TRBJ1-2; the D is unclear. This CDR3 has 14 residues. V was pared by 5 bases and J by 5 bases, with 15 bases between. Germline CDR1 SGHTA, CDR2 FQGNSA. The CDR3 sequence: CASSLSSLGYGYTF. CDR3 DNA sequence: TGTGCCAGCAGCCTATCCTCCTTGGGGTATGGCTACACCTTC.

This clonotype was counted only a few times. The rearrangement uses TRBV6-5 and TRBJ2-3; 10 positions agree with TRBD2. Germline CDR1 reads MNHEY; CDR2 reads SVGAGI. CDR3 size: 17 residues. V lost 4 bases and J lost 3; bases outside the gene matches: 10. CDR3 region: CASSLGGLAGGTDTQYF. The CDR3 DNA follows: TGTGCCAGCAGTTTGGGCGGGTTAGCGGGGGGAACAGATACGCAGTATTTT.

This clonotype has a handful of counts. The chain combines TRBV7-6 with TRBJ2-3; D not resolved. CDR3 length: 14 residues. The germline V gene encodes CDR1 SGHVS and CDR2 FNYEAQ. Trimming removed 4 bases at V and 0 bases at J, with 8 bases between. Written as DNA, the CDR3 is TGTGCCAGCAGCTCGTCAGTAAGCACAGATACGCAGTATTTT. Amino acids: CASSSSVSTDTQYF.

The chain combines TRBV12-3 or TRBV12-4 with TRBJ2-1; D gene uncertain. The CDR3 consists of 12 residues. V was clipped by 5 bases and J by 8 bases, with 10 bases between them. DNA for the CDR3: TGTGCCAGCAGTCCTAGGTTGTATGAGCAGTTCTTC. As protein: CASSPRLYEQFF.

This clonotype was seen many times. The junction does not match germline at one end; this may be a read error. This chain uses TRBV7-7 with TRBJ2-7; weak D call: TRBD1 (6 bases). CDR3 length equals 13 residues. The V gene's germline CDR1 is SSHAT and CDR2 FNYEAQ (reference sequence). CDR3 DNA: TGTGCTAGCAGCTTAGCACAGGGTAGCGAGCAGTACTTC. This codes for CASSLAQGSEQYF.

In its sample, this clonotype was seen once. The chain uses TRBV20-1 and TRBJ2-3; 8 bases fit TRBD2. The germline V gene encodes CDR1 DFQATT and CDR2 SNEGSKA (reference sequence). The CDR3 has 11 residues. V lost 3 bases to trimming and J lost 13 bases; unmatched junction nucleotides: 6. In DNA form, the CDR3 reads TGCAGTGCTAGGACCACAGCGGGGGAGTATTTT. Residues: CSARTTAGEYF.

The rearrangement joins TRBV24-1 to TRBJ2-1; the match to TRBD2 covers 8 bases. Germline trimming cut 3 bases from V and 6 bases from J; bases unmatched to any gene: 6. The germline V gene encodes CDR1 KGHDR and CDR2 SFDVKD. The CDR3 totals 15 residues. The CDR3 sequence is CATSDHSGRVNEQFF. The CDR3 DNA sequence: TGTGCCACCAGTGATCACAGCGGGAGAGTCAATGAGCAGTTCTTC.

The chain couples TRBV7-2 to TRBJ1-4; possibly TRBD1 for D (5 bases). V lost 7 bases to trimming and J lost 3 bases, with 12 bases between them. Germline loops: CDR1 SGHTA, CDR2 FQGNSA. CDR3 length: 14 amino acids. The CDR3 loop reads CASTLGGANEKLFF. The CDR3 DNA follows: TGTGCCAGCACCCTCGGGGGGGCTAATGAAAAACTGTTTTTT.

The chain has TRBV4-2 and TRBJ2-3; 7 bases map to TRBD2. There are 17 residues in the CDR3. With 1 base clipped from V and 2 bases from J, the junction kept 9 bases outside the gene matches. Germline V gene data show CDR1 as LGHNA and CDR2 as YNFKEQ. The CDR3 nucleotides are TGTGCCAGCAGCCAAGTAGGAGCGGGGCATCTCACAGATACGCAGTATTTT. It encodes CASSQVGAGHLTDTQYF.

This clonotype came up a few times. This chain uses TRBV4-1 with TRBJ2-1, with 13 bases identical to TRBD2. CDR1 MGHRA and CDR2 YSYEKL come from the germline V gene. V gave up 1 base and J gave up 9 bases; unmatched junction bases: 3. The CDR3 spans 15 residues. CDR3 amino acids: CASSQGTSGGGEQFF. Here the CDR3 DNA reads TGCGCCAGCAGCCAAGGGACTAGCGGGGGAGGTGAGCAGTTCTTC.

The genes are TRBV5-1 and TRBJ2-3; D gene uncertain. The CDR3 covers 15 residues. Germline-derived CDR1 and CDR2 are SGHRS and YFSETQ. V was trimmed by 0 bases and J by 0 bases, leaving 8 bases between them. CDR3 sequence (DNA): TGCGCCAGCAGCTTGGCGGACCTTAGCACAGATACGCAGTATTTT. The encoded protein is CASSLADLSTDTQYF. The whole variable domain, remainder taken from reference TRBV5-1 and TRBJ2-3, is KAGVTQTPRYLIKTRGQQVTLSCSPISGHRSVSWYQQTPGQGLQFLFEYFSETQRNKGNFPGRFSGRQFSNSRSEMNVSTLELGDSALYLCASSLADLSTDTQYFGPGTRLTVL.

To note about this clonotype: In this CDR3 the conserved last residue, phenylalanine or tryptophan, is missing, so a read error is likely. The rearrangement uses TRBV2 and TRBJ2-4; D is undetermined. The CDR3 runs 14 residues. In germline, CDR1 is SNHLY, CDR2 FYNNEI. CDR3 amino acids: CASREGWAKNIQYY. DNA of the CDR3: TGTGCCAGCAGAGAAGGGTGGGCCAAAAACATTCAGTACTAC.